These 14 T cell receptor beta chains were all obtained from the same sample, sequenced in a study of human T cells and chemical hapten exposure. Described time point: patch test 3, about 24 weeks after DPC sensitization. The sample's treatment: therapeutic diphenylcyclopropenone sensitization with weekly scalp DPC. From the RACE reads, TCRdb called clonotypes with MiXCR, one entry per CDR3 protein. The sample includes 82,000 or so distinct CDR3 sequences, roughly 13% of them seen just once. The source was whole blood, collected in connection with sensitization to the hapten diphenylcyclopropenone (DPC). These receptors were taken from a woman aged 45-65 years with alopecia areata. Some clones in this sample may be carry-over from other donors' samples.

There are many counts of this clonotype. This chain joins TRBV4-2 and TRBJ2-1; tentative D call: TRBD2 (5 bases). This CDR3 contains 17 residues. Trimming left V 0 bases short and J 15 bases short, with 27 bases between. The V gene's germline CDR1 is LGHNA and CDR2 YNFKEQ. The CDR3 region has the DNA TGTGCCAGCAGCCAAGAAGGATCGGCAGTGCAACGGGGAGTGCGGTTCTTC. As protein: CASSQEGSAVQRGVRFF.

The CDR3 reads CSASRAGFSYNEQFF. DNA of the CDR3: TGCAGTGCTAGCCGGGCGGGTTTCTCCTACAATGAGCAGTTCTTC. J is TRBJ2-1 and V is TRBV20-1; D is perhaps TRBD2 (5 bases). Germline CDR1 reads DFQATT; CDR2 reads SNEGSKA (reference sequence). Trimming stripped 3 bases from V and 0 bases from J, with 12 bases between. CDR3 size: 15 residues.

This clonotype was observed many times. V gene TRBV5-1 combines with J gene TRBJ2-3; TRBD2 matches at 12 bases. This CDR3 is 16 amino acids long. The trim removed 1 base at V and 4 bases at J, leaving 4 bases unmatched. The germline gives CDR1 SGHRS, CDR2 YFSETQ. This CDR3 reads CASSLPTSGSADTQYF. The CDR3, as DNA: TGCGCCAGCAGCTTGCCGACTAGCGGGAGTGCAGATACGCAGTATTTT.

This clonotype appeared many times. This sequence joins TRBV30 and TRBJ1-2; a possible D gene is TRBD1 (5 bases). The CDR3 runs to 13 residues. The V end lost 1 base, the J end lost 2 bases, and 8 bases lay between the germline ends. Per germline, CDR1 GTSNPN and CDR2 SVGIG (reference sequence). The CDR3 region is CAWSGSGNYGYTF. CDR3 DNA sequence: TGTGCCTGGAGTGGATCAGGGAACTATGGCTACACCTTC.

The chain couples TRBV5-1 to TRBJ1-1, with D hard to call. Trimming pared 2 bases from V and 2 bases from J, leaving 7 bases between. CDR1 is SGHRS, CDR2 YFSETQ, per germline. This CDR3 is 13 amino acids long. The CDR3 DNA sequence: TGCGCCAGCAGCTTTACGGTAAACACTGAAGCTTTCTTT. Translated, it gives CASSFTVNTEAFF.

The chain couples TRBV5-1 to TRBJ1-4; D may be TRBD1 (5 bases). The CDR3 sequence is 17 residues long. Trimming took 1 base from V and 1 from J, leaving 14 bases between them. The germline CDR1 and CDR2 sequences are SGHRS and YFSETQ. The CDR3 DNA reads TGCGCCAGCAGCTTGACAGGAATGGTAGAAACTAATGAAAAACTGTTTTTT. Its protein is CASSLTGMVETNEKLFF.

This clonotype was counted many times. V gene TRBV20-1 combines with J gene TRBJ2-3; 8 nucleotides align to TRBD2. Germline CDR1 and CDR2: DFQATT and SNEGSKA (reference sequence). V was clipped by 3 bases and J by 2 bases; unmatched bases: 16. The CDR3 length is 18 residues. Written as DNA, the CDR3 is TGCAGTGCTAGCGCCATTAAAACACTAGCGGAGACCACAGATACGCAGTATTTT. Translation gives CSASAIKTLAETTDTQYF.

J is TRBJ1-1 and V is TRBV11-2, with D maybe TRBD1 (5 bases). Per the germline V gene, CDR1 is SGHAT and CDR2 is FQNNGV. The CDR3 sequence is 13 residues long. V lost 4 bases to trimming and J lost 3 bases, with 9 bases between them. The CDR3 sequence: CASSSGHDTEAFF. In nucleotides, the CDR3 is TGTGCCAGCAGCTCCGGACACGACACTGAAGCTTTCTTT. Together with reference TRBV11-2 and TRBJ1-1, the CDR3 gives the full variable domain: EAGVAQSPRYKIIEKRQSVAFWCNPISGHATLYWYQQILGQGPKLLIQFQNNGVVDDSQLPKDRFSAERLKGVDSTLKIQPAKLEDSAVYLCASSSGHDTEAFFGQGTRLTVV.

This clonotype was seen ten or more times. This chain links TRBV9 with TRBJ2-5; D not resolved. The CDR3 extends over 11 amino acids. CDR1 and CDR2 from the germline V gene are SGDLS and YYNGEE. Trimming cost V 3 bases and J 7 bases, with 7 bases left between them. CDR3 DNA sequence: TGTGCCAGCAGCGCCGGCGTGACCCAGTACTTC. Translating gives CASSAGVTQYF.

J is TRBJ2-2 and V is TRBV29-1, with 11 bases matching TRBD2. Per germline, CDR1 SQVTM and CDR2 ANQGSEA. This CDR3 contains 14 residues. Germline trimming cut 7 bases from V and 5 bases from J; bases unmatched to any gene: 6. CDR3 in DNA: TGCAGCGCATCACGGACTAGCGGGACCGGGGAGCTGTTTTTT. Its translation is CSASRTSGTGELFF.

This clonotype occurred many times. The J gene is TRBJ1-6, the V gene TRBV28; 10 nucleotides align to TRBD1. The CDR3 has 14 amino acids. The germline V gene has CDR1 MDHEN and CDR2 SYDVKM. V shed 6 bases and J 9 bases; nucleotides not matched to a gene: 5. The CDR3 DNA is TGTGCCAGCAGCCCCGGGACAGGGGTTTCACCCCTCCACTTT. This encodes CASSPGTGVSPLHF.

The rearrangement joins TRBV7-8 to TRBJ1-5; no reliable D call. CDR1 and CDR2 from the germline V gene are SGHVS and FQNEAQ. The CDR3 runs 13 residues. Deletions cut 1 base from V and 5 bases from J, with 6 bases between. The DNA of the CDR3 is TGTGCCAGCAGCTTAGGCCCGTATCAGCCCCAGCATTTT. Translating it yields CASSLGPYQPQHF.

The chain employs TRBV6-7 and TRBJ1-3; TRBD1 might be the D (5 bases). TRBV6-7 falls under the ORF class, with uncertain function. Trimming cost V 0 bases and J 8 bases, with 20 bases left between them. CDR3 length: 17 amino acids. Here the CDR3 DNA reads TGTGCCAGCAGTTACTCGCGGCGGGGCGGAGAGTCGGACACCATATATTTT. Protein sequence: CASSYSRRGGESDTIYF.

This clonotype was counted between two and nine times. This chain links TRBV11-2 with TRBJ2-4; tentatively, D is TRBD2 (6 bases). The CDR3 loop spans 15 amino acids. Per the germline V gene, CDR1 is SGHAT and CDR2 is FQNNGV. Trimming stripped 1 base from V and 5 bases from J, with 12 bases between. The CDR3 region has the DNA TGTGCCAGCAGCTTAGTCGGGGGAATGGAAAACATTCAGTACTTC. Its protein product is CASSLVGGMENIQYF.